This TCR beta chain originates from a study of T cells after yellow fever vaccination. Trimming left V 2 bases short and J 1 base short, with 12 bases between. The CDR3 is 14 amino acids. Germline V gene lookup returns CDR1 DFQATT and CDR2 SNEGSKA (reference sequence). TCRdb reprocessed the 5' RACE reads via MiXCR and lists one record per CDR3 protein. This sample has some 500,000 distinct CDR3 sequences, with about 13% found just once. This clonotype was seen a few times. The chain is built from TRBV20-1 and TRBJ2-7; weak D call: TRBD1 (6 bases). This TCR derives from a man aged 30-40 years who received the YFV17D yellow fever vaccine. This specimen was PBMCs, taken on the day of the yellow fever booster vaccination. CDR3 sequence: CSARSGGQSYEQYF. CDR3 nucleotide sequence: TGCAGTGCTAGATCCGGAGGACAGTCCTACGAGCAGTACTTC.